The source of this TCR beta chain is a study of T cell repertoires in cytomegalovirus infection. The wider study: CMV infection plus the matching HLA type was flagged by public TCR beta signatures.

Regarding the study as a whole: There were carriers of CMV plus the relevant HLA, and cumulative public TCR beta family frequency identified them. Clonotypes of TCR beta that were HLA-C-restricted and CMV-specific dominated the ex vivo response.

As regards this clonotype: The target antigen is unknown.

One entry per CDR3 protein results from TCRdb running MiXCR on the reads. This table holds 680,000 or so distinct CDR3 sequences, under 40% found once. Trimming pared 2 bases from V and 1 base from J, leaving 9 bases between. Germline V gene lookup returns CDR1 SGHKS and CDR2 YYEKEE (reference sequence). The CDR3 is made up of 15 amino acids. The chain joins TRBV5-5 to TRBJ2-2; TRBD1 might be the D (6 bases). The TCR sequence derives from a human donor in good health (CMV status not recorded). Some clones in this sample may be carry-over from other donors' samples. The sequenced sample was PBMCs. CDR3: CASSFTGQNTGELFF. The CDR3 DNA is TGTGCCAGCAGCTTTACGGGACAGAACACCGGGGAGCTGTTTTTT.